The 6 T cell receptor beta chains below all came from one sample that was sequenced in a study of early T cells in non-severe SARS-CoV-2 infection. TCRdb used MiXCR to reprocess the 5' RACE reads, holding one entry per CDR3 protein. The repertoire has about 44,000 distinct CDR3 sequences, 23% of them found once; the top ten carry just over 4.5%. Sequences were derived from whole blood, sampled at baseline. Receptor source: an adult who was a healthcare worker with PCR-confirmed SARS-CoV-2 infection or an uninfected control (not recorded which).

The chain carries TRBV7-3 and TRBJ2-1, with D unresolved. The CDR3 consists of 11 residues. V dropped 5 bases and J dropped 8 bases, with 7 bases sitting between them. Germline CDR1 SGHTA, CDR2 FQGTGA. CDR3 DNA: TGTGCCAGCAGCAGCGAGGATGAGCAGTTCTTC. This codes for CASSSEDEQFF.

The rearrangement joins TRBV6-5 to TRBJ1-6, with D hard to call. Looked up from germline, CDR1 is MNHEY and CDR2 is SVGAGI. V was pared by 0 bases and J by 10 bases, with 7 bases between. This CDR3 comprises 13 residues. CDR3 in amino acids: CASSYSAGSPLHF. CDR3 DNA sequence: TGTGCCAGCAGTTACTCGGCGGGATCACCCCTCCACTTT.

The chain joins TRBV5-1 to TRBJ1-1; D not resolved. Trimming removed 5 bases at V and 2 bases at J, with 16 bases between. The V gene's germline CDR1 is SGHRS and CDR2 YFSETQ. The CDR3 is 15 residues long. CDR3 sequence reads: CASRQRVGRNTEAFF. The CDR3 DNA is TGCGCCAGCAGACAAAGGGTAGGACGAAACACTGAAGCTTTCTTT.

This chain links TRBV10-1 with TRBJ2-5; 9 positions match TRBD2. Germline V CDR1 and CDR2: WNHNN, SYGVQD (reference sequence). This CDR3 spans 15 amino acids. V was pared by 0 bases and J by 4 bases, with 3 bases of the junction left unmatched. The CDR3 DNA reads TGCGCCAGCAGTGAGTCGTCTAGCGGGGCAGAGACCCAGTACTTC. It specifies CASSESSSGAETQYF.

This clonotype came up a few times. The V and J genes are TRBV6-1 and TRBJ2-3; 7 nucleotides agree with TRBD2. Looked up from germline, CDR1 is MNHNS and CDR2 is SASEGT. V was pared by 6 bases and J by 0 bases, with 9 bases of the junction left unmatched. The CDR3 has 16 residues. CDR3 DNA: TGTGCCAGCAGCCGGGACTACCCCCCGAGCACAGATACGCAGTATTTT. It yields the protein CASSRDYPPSTDTQYF.

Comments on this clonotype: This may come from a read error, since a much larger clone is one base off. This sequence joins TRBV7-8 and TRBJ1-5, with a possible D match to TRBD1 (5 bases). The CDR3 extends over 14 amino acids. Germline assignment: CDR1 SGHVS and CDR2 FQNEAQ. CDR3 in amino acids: CGSSPRRGNQPQHF. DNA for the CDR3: TGTGGCAGCAGCCCAAGGCGGGGGAATCAGCCCCAGCATTTT.